This T cell receptor beta chain was observed in a study of blood T cell repertoires in COVID-19. In the original analysis: Amplified reference gene primers provided the basis for estimating nucleated cell counts. This table comes from immunoSEQ multiplex PCR, and its TCRdb copy is limited to in-frame clones, with some not included. The V and J calls and the clone size are those of that table, but D and trimming were determined from the DNA. The top ten hold under 25% of the sample, which has roughly 190,000 clones, nearly 90% seen once. Between the trimmed V and J ends, which lost 5 bases and 7 bases, there was a span of 23 bases. The CDR3 has 17 amino acids. From germline, CDR1 is SGHVS and CDR2 FQNEAQ.

The V and J genes are TRBV7-8 and TRBJ2-2; perhaps TRBD2 as D (7 bases). Sequenced: peripheral blood. The sequence was collected from a man in his 60s with active or convalescent COVID-19. CDR3 bases: TGTGCCAGCAGCGGACGGGAGGTGGGGGCGCAAGGCGGGGAGCTGTTTTTT. Its translation is CASSGREVGAQGGELFF.